Detailed here is one T cell receptor beta chain. Its matching antigen is unknown. Germline CDR1 reads SGHAT; CDR2 reads FQNNGV. There are 14 residues in the CDR3. This sample is part of a study of OX40 agonist ivuxolimab in advanced cancers. Study information: Dose-escalation patients' cancers were hepatocellular carcinoma, melanoma, renal cell or head and neck cancer. The mean age was approximately 60 years, ranging from 23 to 79, with 65% to 85% of participants male.

Profiling relied on immunoSEQ multiplex PCR, and the TCRdb table lists in-frame clones only, not all of them. The data show more than 50,000 clones, under 90% seen once. The study, taken as a whole, reports: At doses 0.1 to 3.0 mg/kg, CD4+ and CD8+ clones expanded.

The sequence came from an adult with an advanced solid tumor such as melanoma, head and neck, liver or kidney cancer. This specimen was CD4+ or CD8+ T cells sorted from blood, taken in a trial of the OX40 agonist ivuxolimab. This chain links TRBV11-2 with TRBJ2-5; 10 nucleotides align to TRBD1. The closer fit of TRBJ2-7 to the DNA end suggests the J call may be wrong. The CDR3 region is CASSRTGGSNEQYF. CDR3 in DNA: TGTGCCAGCAGCCGGACAGGGGGTAGCAACGAGCAGTACTTC.